A selection of T cell receptor beta chains follows, all from one sample in a study of T cells in Graves' hyperthyroidism and ophthalmopathy. Via MiXCR, TCRdb re-called the multiplex PCR reads, giving one row per CDR3 protein. This table has approximately 710,000 distinct CDR3 sequences, roughly 17% appearing once. The sequencing input was blood. These receptors all stem from a man between 45 and 60 years old with Graves' hyperthyroidism. CDR3s include the opening cysteine and the closing phenylalanine or tryptophan. Fields, in order: V gene, D gene, J gene, clone size, CDR3 DNA, CDR3 protein. The D gene is left open where the match is weak. Expanded clones are given a class, and other clones once, few, many or no size at all.

>TRBV12-3/TRBV12-4|.|TRBJ2-7|.
TGTGCCAGCAGCCTTAGGGGGAGCTCCTACAAGCAGTACTTC
CASSLRGSSYKQYF
>TRBV10-3|.|TRBJ2-1|many
TGTGCCATCAGGGATAGCGGATCTCCCTACAATGAGCAGTTCTTC
CAIRDSGSPYNEQFF
>TRBV5-1|.|TRBJ2-1|few
TGCGCCAGCAGCATGCCTTCTAGACGCAATAACAATGAGCAGTTCTTC
CASSMPSRRNNNEQFF
>TRBV6-1|.|TRBJ1-5|many
TGTGCCAGCAGTGAGCGAGGGAGCAATCAGCCCCAGCATTTT
CASSERGSNQPQHF
>TRBV18|.|TRBJ2-1|.
TGTGCCAGCTCACCGTTCGGAGGGGTGGATGAGCAGTTCTTC
CASSPFGGVDEQFF
>TRBV27|.|TRBJ2-1|many
TGTGCCAGCAGTTTAGGCGTAGGGGATGAGCAGTTCTTC
CASSLGVGDEQFF
>TRBV5-1|TRBD1|TRBJ1-6|many
TGCGCCAGCAGCTCCGGGACAGGGCATAATTCACCCCTCCACTTT
CASSSGTGHNSPLHF
>TRBV20-1|.|TRBJ2-3|.
TGCAGTGCTAGAGACCCGGTTACTAGCACAGATACGCAGTATTTT
CSARDPVTSTDTQYF
>TRBV27|.|TRBJ2-7|.
TGTGCCAGCAGTTCACCCTCTGGACCGGCGATGGCCGAGCAGTACTTC
CASSSPSGPAMAEQYF
>TRBV19|.|TRBJ1-5|.
TGTGCCAGTATCACTCAACGGATCCATTTAACTTATCAGCCCCAGCATTTT
CASITQRIHLTYQPQHF
>TRBV6-5|.|TRBJ1-6|many
TGTGCCAGCAGTTACTCTCAGTTAGGCAATTCACCCCTCCACTTT
CASSYSQLGNSPLHF
>TRBV5-5|.|TRBJ2-7|many
TGTGCCAGCAGCATGGATGGGTATGTCTACGAGCAGTACTTC
CASSMDGYVYEQYF
>TRBV7-9|TRBD1|TRBJ2-4|many
TGTGCCAGCAGACTGGGACAGGGAAGGAGTGGGGCCAAAAACATTCAGTACTTC
CASRLGQGRSGAKNIQYF